Below are 27 T cell receptor beta chains sequenced from a single sample in a study of tumor-infiltrating lymphocytes in primary liver carcinoma. Starting from about 0.5 ug of total RNA, TCR beta cDNA was produced with a primer in the constant region. ARM-PCR was slightly modified, and three nested multiplex PCR rounds with it gave rise to the TCR beta libraries. TRBV1-TRBV30 forward primers and a C-beta reverse primer were used in the first two PCR rounds, which each ran for about 10 cycles. Each CDR3 protein is one row after TCRdb ran MiXCR on the multiplex PCR reads. This sample has 300,000 to 350,000 distinct CDR3 sequences, with around three fifths found just once. Extraction also yielded germline DNA, while blood RNA was obtained from unsorted whole blood. The sequenced sample was peripheral blood. Receptors were obtained from a woman in her twenties or thirties with primary liver carcinoma and hepatitis B virus infection.

The chain combines TRBV12-3 or TRBV12-4 with TRBJ2-5; D is ambiguous. The V gene lost 6 bases and the J gene lost 2 bases, with 13 bases spanning the gap. The CDR3 length is 14 residues. DNA for the CDR3: TGTGCCAGCAGCTCCCTAGTGGGGCAAGAGACCCAGTACTTC. Its translation is CASSSLVGQETQYF.

With respect to this clonotype: A read error may produce the germline difference seen at one junction end. The chain has TRBV11-2 and TRBJ2-1, with no clear D. CDR3 length equals 14 residues. Germline-derived CDR1 and CDR2 are SGHAT and FQNNGV. The chain's CDR3 is CTSSLEPGYSEQLF. DNA of the CDR3: TGTACCAGCAGCTTAGAACCTGGCTACAGTGAGCAGCTCTTC.

The V call is TRBV12-3 or TRBV12-4, the J call TRBJ2-2, with no clear D. The CDR3 totals 12 residues. Trimming pared 4 bases from V and 6 bases from J, leaving 6 bases between. The CDR3 here is CASSYRPGELFF. The CDR3 bases are TGTGCCAGCAGTTATCGTCCCGGGGAGCTGTTTTTT.

The chain carries TRBV4-2 and TRBJ1-1; 10 positions agree with TRBD1. The CDR3 covers 16 residues. V was clipped by 9 bases and J by 4 bases; unmatched bases: 14. Germline CDR1 LGHNA, CDR2 YNFKEQ. The CDR3 here is CAREGQGIKRVTEAFF. The CDR3 region has the DNA TGTGCCAGGGAGGGACAGGGGATAAAGAGAGTCACTGAAGCTTTCTTT.

Concerning this clonotype itself: At one of its ends the junction is not consistent with the germline gene, which may arise from a read error. The chain carries TRBV6-2 or TRBV6-3 and TRBJ2-4, with a possible D match to TRBD2 (6 bases). The CDR3 length is 14 residues. Germline V CDR1 and CDR2: MNHEY, SVGEGT. CDR3 residues: CANSYSGDQNIQYF. CDR3 coding DNA: TGTGCCAACAGTTACTCGGGGGACCAAAACATTCAGTACTTC.

This clonotype was seen a few times. The chain employs TRBV12-5 and TRBJ2-1; D gene unclear. This CDR3 spans 15 amino acids. Trimming removed 2 bases from V and 7 bases from J, with 15 bases in between. Looked up from germline, CDR1 is LGHNT and CDR2 is FRNRAP. The CDR3 DNA sequence: TGTGCTAGTGGTTTGCCCCCTCAAGACGGTAATGAGCAGTTCTTC. This codes for CASGLPPQDGNEQFF.

This clonotype was observed a few times. The gene calls are TRBV30 and TRBJ2-2; the D is unclear. CDR1 GTSNPN and CDR2 SVGIG come from the germline V gene (reference sequence). The V and J ends lost 3 bases and 6 bases respectively, with 5 bases between them. The CDR3 contains 11 residues. The CDR3 sequence: CAWRPPGELFF. CDR3 DNA sequence: TGTGCCTGGAGGCCCCCCGGGGAGCTGTTTTTT.

This clonotype was found many times. V gene TRBV13 combines with J gene TRBJ2-1; 9 bases map to TRBD1. Germline CDR1 is PRHDT and CDR2 is FYEKMQ (reference sequence). With V trimmed by 2 bases and J by 5 bases, 4 bases remained unmatched. The length of the CDR3 is 15 residues. Here the CDR3 reads CASSLRDRAHNEQFF. The CDR3 DNA is TGTGCCAGCAGCTTAAGGGACAGGGCCCACAATGAGCAGTTCTTC. The complete variable domain, with remaining parts taken from reference TRBV13 and TRBJ2-1, reads AAGVIQSPRHLIKEKRETATLKCYPIPRHDTVYWYQQGPGQDPQFLISFYEKMQSDKGSIPDRFSAQQFSDYHSELNMSSLELGDSALYFCASSLRDRAHNEQFFGPGTRLTVL.

This chain links TRBV5-6 with TRBJ2-1; a possible D gene is TRBD1 (5 bases). This CDR3 is 15 amino acids long. The V and J ends lost 9 bases and 2 bases respectively, with 18 bases between them. CDR1 SGHDT and CDR2 YYEEEE come from the germline V gene. Here the CDR3 DNA reads TGTGCCATCAGTCAAGGGGATAGGGCCTACAATGAGCAGTTCTTC. It encodes CAISQGDRAYNEQFF. The variable domain in full, with the rest retrieved from reference TRBV5-6 and TRBJ2-1, is DAGVTQSPTHLIKTRGQQVTLRCSPKSGHDTVSWYQQALGQGPQFIFQYYEEEERQRGNFPDRFSGHQFPNYSSELNVNALLLGDSALYLCAISQGDRAYNEQFFGPGTRLTVL.

Remarks on this clonotype: The junction departs from germline at one end; a sequencing error may be responsible. The CDR3 sequence is CASSEEPIRALHF. The CDR3 DNA reads as TGTGCCAGCAGTGAAGAGCCCATCAGGGCCCTCCACTTC. This sequence joins TRBV6-1 and TRBJ1-6; possibly TRBD1 for D (5 bases). The CDR3 is made up of 13 amino acids. Germline V gives CDR1 MNHNS, CDR2 SASEGT.

Note on this clonotype: An end of the junction does not agree with germline; a read error may underlie this. The CDR3 DNA reads TGTGCCAACAGCCCCCACGGACAGGGAGGAAATCAGCCCCAGCATTTT. Residues: CANSPHGQGGNQPQHF. The chain uses TRBV7-8 and TRBJ1-5; 8 bases line up with TRBD1. In germline, CDR1 is SGHVS, CDR2 FQNEAQ. This CDR3 is built from 16 residues.

On this clonotype: A single base separates this from a much larger clone, so it may be a read error. This chain joins TRBV12-3 or TRBV12-4 and TRBJ1-2; unclear D gene. The V and J ends lost 3 bases and 4 bases respectively, with 15 bases between them. The CDR3 extends over 15 amino acids. Here the CDR3 reads CASSFRGAVCYGYTF. CDR3 sequence (DNA): TGTGCCAGCAGTTTCCGGGGTGCGGTGTGCTATGGCTACACCTTC.

On this clonotype: A much bigger clone sits one base away, suggesting this may be a read error. This chain joins TRBV12-3 or TRBV12-4 and TRBJ2-3; D assignment may be TRBD1 or TRBD2 (5 bases each). CDR3 length: 16 amino acids. The CDR3 sequence: CTSSLWGGLTTDTQYF. The CDR3 nucleotides are TGTACCAGCAGTTTATGGGGCGGGCTTACCACAGATACGCAGTATTTT.

The chain links TRBV28 to TRBJ2-3, with TRBD2 identical over 11 bases. The CDR3 has 19 residues. V was clipped by 2 bases and J by 4 bases; unmatched bases: 14. CDR1 is MDHEN, CDR2 SYDVKM, per germline. CDR3 sequence: CASSLRTDLAGGWADTQYF. In DNA, the CDR3 is TGTGCCAGCAGTTTAAGGACCGACTTAGCGGGAGGGTGGGCAGATACGCAGTATTTT.

As concerns this clonotype: Mismatch with germline at one junction end may stem from a read error. The chain carries TRBV5-1 and TRBJ2-7; D call uncertain. The CDR3 is 13 residues long. Germline assignment: CDR1 SGHRS and CDR2 YFSETQ. This CDR3 is CAGSWYKTYEQYF. CDR3 DNA sequence: TGCGCCGGCAGCTGGTACAAGACCTACGAGCAGTACTTC.

This clonotype was detected many times. The V and J genes are TRBV6-1 and TRBJ2-3; D possibly corresponds to TRBD2 (6 bases). The CDR3 consists of 19 residues. V lost 6 bases to trimming and J lost 0 bases, with 25 bases between them. From germline, CDR1 is MNHNS and CDR2 SASEGT. CDR3 region: CASSAGFLGGKKSTDTQYF. In DNA, the CDR3 is TGTGCCAGCAGCGCGGGATTTCTAGGAGGGAAGAAAAGCACAGATACGCAGTATTTT.

A note on this clonotype: Its ends do not fully match the called genes, so a read error is possible. The rearrangement links TRBV11-2 to TRBJ2-7, with no clear D. The germline V gene encodes CDR1 SGHAT and CDR2 FQNNGV. This CDR3 spans 16 amino acids. CDR3 bases: TGTGCCACCAGCGCAAAGGTACAGAGCTTCTCCTATGAGCAGTACTTC. Amino acid sequence: CATSAKVQSFSYEQYF.

About this clonotype: Just one base apart from a much larger clone, this may be a read error. The DNA for the CDR3 is TGTGCCTGCAGTTCCACCGGGACAGGCTCCAATGAGCAGTTCTTC. Its translation is CACSSTGTGSNEQFF. The chain couples TRBV11-2 to TRBJ2-1; 8 bases are shared with TRBD1. The CDR3 extends over 15 amino acids. Germline assignment: CDR1 SGHAT and CDR2 FQNNGV.

A word on this clonotype: The junction does not match germline at one end; this may be a read error. V gene TRBV11-2 combines with J gene TRBJ2-5; the D is unclear. CDR1 and CDR2 from the germline V gene are SGHAT and FQNNGV. The length of the CDR3 is 12 residues. CDR3 residues: CASSPSSESQYF. CDR3 DNA: TGTGCCAGCAGCCCTTCTTCGGAGAGCCAGTACTTC.

This clonotype was recorded at least ten times. V is TRBV11-3 and J is TRBJ2-5, with 7 bases fitting TRBD2. The CDR3 length is 18 residues. V was pared by 7 bases and J by 5 bases, with 22 bases of the junction left unmatched. Germline assignment: CDR1 SGHNT and CDR2 YENEEA. CDR3 DNA: TGTGCCAGCACCCTCCTCTTGCGACGCCGGGACTACGGGGAGACCCAGTACTTC. This sequence encodes CASTLLLRRRDYGETQYF. The whole variable domain, remainder taken from reference TRBV11-3 and TRBJ2-5, is EAGVVQSPRYKIIEKKQPVAFWCNPISGHNTLYWYLQNLGQGPELLIRYENEEAVDDSQLPKDRFSAERLKGVDSTLKIQPAELGDSAVYLCASTLLLRRRDYGETQYFGPGTRLLVL.

Points on this clonotype: This could be a read error, since a much larger clone is one nucleotide away. V usage is TRBV10-2 and J usage is TRBJ1-5; no reliable D call. The CDR3 sequence is 13 residues long. Per the germline V gene, CDR1 is WSHSY and CDR2 is SAAADI. CDR3 nucleotide sequence: TGCGCCAGCAGTGCGGGAGGCAATCAGTCCCAGCATTTT. This gives the protein CASSAGGNQSQHF.

The chain carries TRBV11-2 and TRBJ2-5; D gene uncertain. The CDR3 is 11 amino acids. Germline CDR1 is SGHAT and CDR2 is FQNNGV. CDR3 loop: CVNSLGETQYF. CDR3 DNA: TGTGTCAACAGCTTGGGGGAGACCCAGTACTTC.

This clonotype came up a few times. J is TRBJ1-6 and V is TRBV28; no clear D gene. Trimming shortened V by 1 base and J by 9 bases, and 7 bases separated the two germline ends. The CDR3 totals 13 residues. Germline loops: CDR1 MDHEN, CDR2 SYDVKM. CDR3 DNA sequence: TGTGCCAGCAGTTTATTGGGTGGTTCACCCCTCCACTTT. It codes for CASSLLGGSPLHF.

The chain is built from TRBV12-3 or TRBV12-4 and TRBJ1-2; 7 positions match TRBD1. The CDR3 covers 13 residues. Trimming at V came to 10 bases and at J to 10 bases, leaving 15 bases not matched to a gene. CDR3 sequence: CATDFGTDVDYTF. CDR3 bases: TGTGCCACGGACTTCGGGACAGACGTTGACTACACCTTC.

With regard to this clonotype: At one end the junction does not follow the germline gene, possibly because of a read error. V usage is TRBV11-2 and J usage is TRBJ2-1; tentatively, D is TRBD1 (6 bases). Germline V CDR1 and CDR2: SGHAT, FQNNGV. CDR3 length: 18 residues. CDR3 amino acids: CTSSLVSPQGYTYNEQFF. CDR3 sequence (DNA): TGTACCAGCAGCTTAGTATCCCCCCAGGGGTACACCTACAATGAGCAGTTCTTC. Looking up the rest from reference TRBV11-2 and TRBJ2-1 gives the full variable domain: EAGVAQSPRYKIIEKRQSVAFWCNPISGHATLYWYQQILGQGPKLLIQFQNNGVVDDSQLPKDRFSAERLKGVDSTLKIQPAKLEDSAVYLCTSSLVSPQGYTYNEQFFGPGTRLTVL.

The chain joins TRBV6-6 to TRBJ2-2, with 10 nucleotides matching TRBD1. Germline assignment: CDR1 MNHNY and CDR2 SVGAGI (reference sequence). CDR3 length equals 16 residues. V shed 6 bases, J shed 8 bases, and the junction held 12 bases outside the gene matches. CDR3 nucleotides: TGTGCCAGCAGGCTCCCCTGGGACAGGGGCACTGGGGAGCTGTTTTTT. Encoded protein: CASRLPWDRGTGELFF.

This clonotype was observed many times. This chain links TRBV6-2 or TRBV6-3 with TRBJ2-7, with 9 nucleotides matching TRBD1. In germline, CDR1 is MNHEY, CDR2 SVGEGT. The CDR3 is 15 amino acids. Losses at the gene ends were 6 bases for V and 1 base for J; bases not matched to a gene: 7. The CDR3 region is CASRNPGQGSYEQYF. The DNA of the CDR3 is TGTGCCAGCAGAAACCCGGGACAGGGATCCTACGAGCAGTACTTC.